The 23 T cell receptor beta chains given below trace back to one sample, sequenced in a study of blood T cell repertoires in COVID-19. Sequencing used immunoSEQ multiplex PCR; TCRdb keeps in-frame clones, though not all of them. The table records some 460,000 clones, about 85% of them present only once. The specimen sequenced was PBMCs or T cells enriched from blood (not recorded which). The receptors come from a woman aged 18-29 years with acute COVID-19.

V usage is TRBV28 and J usage is TRBJ1-2, with 8 nucleotides matching TRBD1. Germline V gene data show CDR1 as MDHEN and CDR2 as SYDVKM. There are 14 residues in the CDR3. J was trimmed by 7 bases and V by 5 bases; bases with no gene match: 9. The DNA for the CDR3 is TGTGCCAGCAGTCCCGGGCAGGGGGCGCGTGGCTACACCTTC. Translating it yields CASSPGQGARGYTF.

The chain combines TRBV19 with TRBJ1-1; D is unresolved. This CDR3 region has 16 residues. Between the trimmed V and J ends, which lost 4 bases and 0 bases, there was a span of 15 bases. The germline gives CDR1 LNHDA, CDR2 SQIVND (reference sequence). The CDR3 sequence is CASSTRYRRMNTEAFF. CDR3 in DNA: TGTGCCAGTAGTACCCGATACAGAAGGATGAACACTGAAGCTTTCTTT.

The chain employs TRBV3-1 (or the pseudogene TRBV3-2) and TRBJ1-4; no definite D call. V was shortened by 4 bases and J by 0 bases, with 6 bases between the two germline ends. This CDR3 is 14 amino acids long. The germline V gene encodes CDR1 LGHDT and CDR2 YNNKEL (reference sequence). The CDR3 bases are TGTGCCAGCAGCCTCCAGACAACTAATGAAAAACTGTTTTTT. Amino acid sequence: CASSLQTTNEKLFF.

V usage is TRBV24-1 and J usage is TRBJ2-1; the D is unclear. The CDR3 covers 15 residues. Germline values: CDR1 KGHDR, CDR2 SFDVKD. The germline V and J ends were trimmed by 1 base and 9 bases, with 15 bases remaining between them. For the CDR3, the DNA is TGTGCCACCAGTGATTTATTGAGGTGGTTTGGTGAGCAGTTCTTC. Amino acid sequence: CATSDLLRWFGEQFF.

DNA for the CDR3: TGTGCCAGCAGTTTATACGCAGGGAACGGCTACACCTTC. This codes for CASSLYAGNGYTF. The V and J genes are TRBV12-3 or TRBV12-4 and TRBJ1-2; D is possibly TRBD1 (5 bases). The V gene lost 2 bases and the J gene lost 8 bases, with 12 bases spanning the gap. The CDR3 runs 13 residues.

V gene TRBV4-3 combines with J gene TRBJ1-1; D is undetermined. The germline V gene encodes CDR1 LGHNA and CDR2 YSLEER. V was pared by 4 bases and J by 0 bases, with 9 bases between. This CDR3 is built from 14 residues. The CDR3 bases are TGCGCCAGCAGCCCCGGTCTGCTGAACACTGAAGCTTTCTTT. It yields the protein CASSPGLLNTEAFF.

This clone was seen a single time. This chain uses TRBV18 with TRBJ1-3; D is unresolved. From germline, CDR1 is KGHSH and CDR2 LQKENI. The V end was cut by 4 bases, the J end by 4 bases, with 11 bases between. This CDR3 has 14 residues. The CDR3 bases are TGTGCCAGCTCACTCTCCAGAACCGGAAACACCATATATTTT. Protein sequence: CASSLSRTGNTIYF.

This rearrangement joins TRBV27 to TRBJ2-7, with D possibly TRBD1 on 6 matching bases. V was pared by 7 bases and J by 0 bases, with 10 bases between. The germline V gene has CDR1 MNHEY and CDR2 SMNVEV (reference sequence). The CDR3 has 13 amino acids. Written as DNA, the CDR3 is TGTGCCAGCAAGGGGGAAAGCTCCTACGAGCAGTACTTC. Translation gives CASKGESSYEQYF.

This clone was counted only a few times. This rearrangement joins TRBV27 to TRBJ1-5; perhaps TRBD1 as D (5 bases). The V gene's germline CDR1 is MNHEY and CDR2 SMNVEV (reference sequence). The V and J ends lost 4 bases and 4 bases respectively, with 23 bases between them. This CDR3 has 18 residues. CDR3 coding DNA: TGTGCCAGCAGTTCCGGACATTGGACCCGAAACCAAAATCAGCCCCAGCATTTT. Protein: CASSSGHWTRNQNQPQHF.

The rearrangement joins TRBV7-2 to TRBJ1-5, with 8 bases matching TRBD1. CDR3 length: 14 residues. The J segment lost 7 bases and the V segment lost 3 bases, leaving 5 bases of the junction unmatched. Germline V gives CDR1 SGHTA, CDR2 FQGNSA. In nucleotides, the CDR3 is TGTGCCAGCAGCTTCCCAGGGGGCTTGCAGCCCCAGCATTTT. The encoded protein is CASSFPGGLQPQHF.

V gene TRBV5-8 combines with J gene TRBJ2-7, with TRBD2 as a possible D gene (5 bases). Germline-derived CDR1 and CDR2 are SGHTS and YDEGEE. The CDR3 is made up of 15 amino acids. V lost 3 bases to trimming and J lost 3 bases, with 16 bases between them. CDR3 sequence reads: CASSSGPGVYYEQYF. The CDR3, as DNA: TGTGCCAGCAGCTCGGGCCCCGGGGTCTACTACGAGCAGTACTTC.

This chain connects TRBV10-1 to TRBJ2-7; tentatively, D is TRBD1 (6 bases). V lost 5 bases to trimming and J lost 1 base, with 9 bases between them. The CDR3 totals 13 residues. From germline, CDR1 is WNHNN and CDR2 SYGVQD (reference sequence). CDR3 DNA sequence: TGCGCCAGCAGTCCTGGACAGTCCTACGAGCAGTACTTC. Its protein product is CASSPGQSYEQYF.

This clone was seen more than once but under ten times. V gene TRBV6-5 combines with J gene TRBJ1-2, with D maybe TRBD1 (5 bases). Germline V lookup: CDR1 MNHEY, CDR2 SVGAGI. The V end was cut by 2 bases, the J end by 8 bases, with 12 bases between. The CDR3 runs to 13 residues. In nucleotides, the CDR3 is TGTGCCAGCAGTTACGTCGGCAGGGTCGGCTACACCTTC. Protein: CASSYVGRVGYTF.

The chain combines TRBV6-1 with TRBJ1-5; 7 positions agree with TRBD1. Germline V CDR1 and CDR2: MNHNS, SASEGT. The CDR3 spans 14 residues. V gave up 2 bases and J gave up 9 bases; unmatched junction bases: 7. CDR3 bases: TGTGCCAGCAGTGAAACCGGGACAGACCGGCCCCAGCATTTT. This encodes CASSETGTDRPQHF.

The V and J genes are TRBV7-9 and TRBJ1-1; no firm D call. From germline, CDR1 is SEHNR and CDR2 FQNEAQ (reference sequence). V was clipped by 6 bases and J by 7 bases, with 18 bases between them. The CDR3 runs 14 residues. Written as DNA, the CDR3 is TGTGCCAGCAGAGCGGAAGGTACCAGAGATGAAGCTTTCTTT. Amino acid sequence: CASRAEGTRDEAFF. The variable domain in full, completed from reference TRBV7-9 and TRBJ1-1, reads DTGVSQNPRHKITKRGQNVTFRCDPISEHNRLYWYRQTLGQGPEFLTYFQNEAQLEKSRLLSDRFSAERPKGSFSTLEIQRTEQGDSAMYLCASRAEGTRDEAFFGQGTRLTVV.

This chain joins TRBV24-1 and TRBJ1-4; D remains unclear. The V end was cut by 5 bases, the J end by 3 bases, with 6 bases between. The germline V gene encodes CDR1 KGHDR and CDR2 SFDVKD. The CDR3 length is 13 residues. The CDR3: CATSGGANEKLFF. In DNA, the CDR3 is TGTGCCACCAGTGGCGGGGCTAATGAAAAACTGTTTTTT.

This chain connects TRBV3-1 (or the pseudogene TRBV3-2) to TRBJ2-7, with TRBD1 identical over 8 bases. This CDR3 comprises 15 residues. V shed 4 bases and J 4 bases; nucleotides not matched to a gene: 9. The germline CDR1 and CDR2 sequences are LGHDT and YNNKEL (reference sequence). The CDR3 nucleotides are TGTGCCAGCAGCCCCTCCTGGACAGGGCCTTACGAGCAGTACTTC. Protein sequence: CASSPSWTGPYEQYF.

This clone was seen once. The same CDR3 also results from other DNA sequences found in this sample. CDR3 protein: CASSVGRGPYEQYF. The CDR3 bases are TGTGCCAGCAGCGTCGGCAGGGGCCCCTACGAGCAGTACTTC. The rearrangement links TRBV9 to TRBJ2-7; D is possibly TRBD1 (6 bases). CDR3 length: 14 amino acids. V dropped 2 bases and J dropped 2 bases, with 11 bases sitting between them. Germline V CDR1 and CDR2: SGDLS, YYNGEE.

The chain uses TRBV19 and TRBJ1-2; tentatively, D is TRBD1 (5 bases). Germline assignment: CDR1 LNHDA and CDR2 SQIVND (reference sequence). V dropped 4 bases and J dropped 2 bases, with 17 bases sitting between them. The CDR3 has 16 residues. The CDR3 here is CASSSPIQGQNYGYTF. The DNA of the CDR3 is TGTGCCAGTAGTAGCCCTATTCAAGGACAAAACTATGGCTACACCTTC.

The rearrangement uses TRBV9 and TRBJ2-6; maybe TRBD1 (6 bases). The V gene's germline CDR1 is SGDLS and CDR2 YYNGEE. Deletions cut 5 bases from V and 0 bases from J, with 36 bases between. The CDR3 is 24 residues long. CDR3 nucleotides: TGTGCCAGCAGTCATGGGATAGATATGGGGTCTGACAGGCGACCTCTCTCTGGGGCCAACGTCCTGACTTTC. It specifies CASSHGIDMGSDRRPLSGANVLTF.

The chain employs TRBV29-1 and TRBJ1-5; D might be TRBD1 (5 bases). Trimming took off 5 bases at V and 0 bases at J, with 8 bases between the two ends. This CDR3 has 13 amino acids. Germline CDR1 reads SQVTM; CDR2 reads ANQGSEA. CDR3 nucleotides: TGCAGCGTTAGCGACAGTAGCAATCAGCCCCAGCATTTT. Protein: CSVSDSSNQPQHF.

The rearrangement joins TRBV5-1 to TRBJ2-7; D might be TRBD2 (6 bases). Germline V gene data show CDR1 as SGHRS and CDR2 as YFSETQ. V gave up 2 bases and J gave up 7 bases, with 16 bases separating them. The CDR3 covers 14 residues. Written as DNA, the CDR3 is TGCGCCAGCAGCTTTTCAGGAGGGGCAGAAGAGCAGTACTTC. It translates to CASSFSGGAEEQYF.

DNA for the CDR3: TGTGCCAGCAAATCAGGAACCCAACTTAGCAATCAGCCCCAGCATTTT. It yields the protein CASKSGTQLSNQPQHF. The chain employs TRBV19 and TRBJ1-5, with unresolved D. The CDR3 is 16 residues long. The V end was cut by 9 bases, the J end by 0 bases, with 18 bases between. From germline, CDR1 is LNHDA and CDR2 SQIVND (reference sequence).